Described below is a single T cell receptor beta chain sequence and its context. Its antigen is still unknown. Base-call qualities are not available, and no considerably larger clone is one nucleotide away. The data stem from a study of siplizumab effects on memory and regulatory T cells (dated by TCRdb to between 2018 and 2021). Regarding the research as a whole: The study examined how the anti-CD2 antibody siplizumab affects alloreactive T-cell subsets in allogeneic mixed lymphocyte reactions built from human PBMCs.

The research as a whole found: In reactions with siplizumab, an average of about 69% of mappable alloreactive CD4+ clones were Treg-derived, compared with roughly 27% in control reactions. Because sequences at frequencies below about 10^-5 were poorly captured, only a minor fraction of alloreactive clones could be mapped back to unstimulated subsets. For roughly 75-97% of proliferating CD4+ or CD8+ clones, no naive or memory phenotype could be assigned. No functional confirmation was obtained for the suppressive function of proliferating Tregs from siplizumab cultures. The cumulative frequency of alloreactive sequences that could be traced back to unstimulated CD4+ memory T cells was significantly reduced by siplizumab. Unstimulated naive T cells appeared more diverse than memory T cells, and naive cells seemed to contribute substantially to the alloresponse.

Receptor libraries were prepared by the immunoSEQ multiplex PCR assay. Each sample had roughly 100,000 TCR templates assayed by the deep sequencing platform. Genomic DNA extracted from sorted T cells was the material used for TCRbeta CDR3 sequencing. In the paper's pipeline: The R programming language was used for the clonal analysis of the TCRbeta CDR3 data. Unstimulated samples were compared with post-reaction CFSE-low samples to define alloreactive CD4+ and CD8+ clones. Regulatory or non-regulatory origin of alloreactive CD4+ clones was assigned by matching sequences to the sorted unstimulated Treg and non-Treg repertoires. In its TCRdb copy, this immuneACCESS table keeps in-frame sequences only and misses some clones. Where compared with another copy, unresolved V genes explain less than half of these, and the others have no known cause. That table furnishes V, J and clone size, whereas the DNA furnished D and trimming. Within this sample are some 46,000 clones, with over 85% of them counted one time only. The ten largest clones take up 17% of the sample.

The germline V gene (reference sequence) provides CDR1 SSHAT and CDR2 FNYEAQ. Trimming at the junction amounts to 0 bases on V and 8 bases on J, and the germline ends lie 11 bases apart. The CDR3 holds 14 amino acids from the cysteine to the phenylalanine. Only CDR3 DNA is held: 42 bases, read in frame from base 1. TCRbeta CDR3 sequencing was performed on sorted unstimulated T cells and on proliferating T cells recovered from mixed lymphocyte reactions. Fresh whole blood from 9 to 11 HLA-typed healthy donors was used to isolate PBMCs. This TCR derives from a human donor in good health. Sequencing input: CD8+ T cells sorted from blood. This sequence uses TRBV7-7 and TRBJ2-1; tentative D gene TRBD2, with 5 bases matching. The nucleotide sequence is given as TGTGCCAGCAGCTTAGCGCCTGGGAGTGATGAGCAGTTCTTC. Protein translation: CASSLAPGSDEQFF. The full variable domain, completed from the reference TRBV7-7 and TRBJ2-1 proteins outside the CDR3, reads GAGVSQSPRYKVTKRGQDVTLRCDPISSHATLYWYQQALGQGPEFLTYFNYEAQPDKSGLPSDRFSAERPEGSISTLTIQRTEQRDSAMYRCASSLAPGSDEQFFGPGTRLTVL.